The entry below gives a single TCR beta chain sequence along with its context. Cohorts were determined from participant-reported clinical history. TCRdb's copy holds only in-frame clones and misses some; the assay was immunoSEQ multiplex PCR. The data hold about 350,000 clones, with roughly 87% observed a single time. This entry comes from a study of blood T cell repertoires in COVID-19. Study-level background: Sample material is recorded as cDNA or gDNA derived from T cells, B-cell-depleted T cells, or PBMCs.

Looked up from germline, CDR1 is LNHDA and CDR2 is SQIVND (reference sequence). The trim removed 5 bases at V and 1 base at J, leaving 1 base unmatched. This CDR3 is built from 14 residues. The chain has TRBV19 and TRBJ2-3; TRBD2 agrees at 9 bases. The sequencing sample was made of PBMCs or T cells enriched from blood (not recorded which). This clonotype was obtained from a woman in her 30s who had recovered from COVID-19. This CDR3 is CASSQREGTDTQYF. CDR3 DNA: TGTGCCAGTAGTCAGCGGGAGGGCACAGATACGCAGTATTTT.